The entry below describes one T cell receptor (beta chain). The sample originates from a study of blood T cell repertoires in COVID-19. About the research overall: Samples representing acute and convalescent COVID-19 were sourced from the United States, Italy and Spain. PBMCs, B-cell-depleted T cells, or T cells were the source of the cDNA or gDNA that made up the material.

TCRdb keeps only in-frame clones here, not all; method: immunoSEQ multiplex PCR. This table has some 78,000 clones, less than 90% appearing once. Trimming at V came to 7 bases and at J to 5 bases, leaving 7 bases not matched to a gene. CDR3 size: 13 residues. Germline CDR1 is SQVTM and CDR2 is ANQGSEA. This chain links TRBV29-1 with TRBJ1-5, with 8 bases fitting TRBD1. This TCR derives from a man aged 55 to 70 with active or convalescent COVID-19. The source material was peripheral blood. The CDR3 here is CSARTGPDQPQHF. Here the CDR3 DNA reads TGCAGCGCCAGGACAGGGCCTGATCAGCCCCAGCATTTT.